This is a list of T cell receptor beta chains from one sample in a study of CD8+CD57+ T cells in acquired aplastic anemia. Each CDR3 protein gets one entry after TCRdb re-called the reads with MiXCR. The sample shows about 190,000 distinct CDR3 sequences, about 53% of them seen only once. The specimen sequenced was sorted CD4+, CD8+, or CD8+CD57+ T cells (not recorded which) from PBMCs. These receptors were obtained from a human donor in good health, serving as a control. CDR3s include the opening cysteine and the closing phenylalanine or tryptophan. A D gene is named only where the DNA matches it firmly. Expanded clones are given a class, and other clones once, few, many or no size at all.

clone_size: few
d_call: NA
v_call: TRBV27
cdr3_length: 17
j_call: TRBJ2-1
cdr3_aa: CASSLIPGLVSNNEQFF
cdr3_nt: TGTGCCAGCAGTTTAATACCGGGACTTGTCTCGAACAATGAGCAGTTCTTC

clone_size: NA
d_call: TRBD1
v_call: TRBV10-2
cdr3_length: 13
j_call: TRBJ1-5
cdr3_aa: CASQDREDQPQHF
cdr3_nt: TGCGCCAGCCAGGACAGGGAGGATCAGCCCCAGCATTTT

clone_size: NA
d_call: NA
v_call: TRBV2
cdr3_length: 15
j_call: TRBJ1-1
cdr3_aa: CASSEWEASNTEAFF
cdr3_nt: TGTGCCAGCAGTGAATGGGAGGCCTCGAACACTGAAGCTTTCTTT

clone_size: few
d_call: NA
v_call: TRBV20-1
cdr3_length: 15
j_call: TRBJ1-6
cdr3_aa: CSARDYRDYNSPLHF
cdr3_nt: TGCAGTGCTAGGGACTACAGGGATTATAATTCACCCCTCCACTTT

clone_size: once
d_call: NA
v_call: TRBV7-8
cdr3_length: 14
j_call: TRBJ1-1
cdr3_aa: CASSLVRTNTEAFF
cdr3_nt: TGTGCCAGCAGCTTAGTCAGGACGAACACTGAAGCTTTCTTT

clone_size: NA
d_call: NA
v_call: TRBV2
cdr3_length: 11
j_call: TRBJ2-7
cdr3_aa: CAILRANEQYF
cdr3_nt: TGTGCCATACTTCGGGCTAACGAGCAGTACTTC

clone_size: NA
d_call: TRBD2
v_call: TRBV20-1
cdr3_length: 18
j_call: TRBJ2-3
cdr3_aa: CSAVRPGLAGGIANEQYF
cdr3_nt: TGCAGTGCTGTTCGGCCGGGACTAGCGGGGGGGATTGCGAATGAGCAGTATTTT

clone_size: few
d_call: NA
v_call: TRBV20-1
cdr3_length: 13
j_call: TRBJ2-3
cdr3_aa: CSAEPPGTDTQYF
cdr3_nt: TGCAGTGCTGAACCCCCGGGCACAGATACGCAGTATTTT

clone_size: NA
d_call: NA
v_call: TRBV29-1
cdr3_length: 12
j_call: TRBJ2-3
cdr3_aa: CSVVTRTDTQYF
cdr3_nt: TGCAGCGTCGTCACCCGTACAGATACGCAGTATTTT

clone_size: NA
d_call: NA
v_call: TRBV18
cdr3_length: 16
j_call: TRBJ2-7
cdr3_aa: CASSPPGFTSSYEQYF
cdr3_nt: TGTGCCAGCTCACCACCCGGGTTTACCAGCTCCTACGAGCAGTACTTC

clone_size: many
d_call: TRBD2
v_call: TRBV5-1
cdr3_length: 16
j_call: TRBJ2-1
cdr3_aa: CASALGLAGGLAEQFF
cdr3_nt: TGCGCCAGCGCTCTGGGACTAGCGGGGGGGCTTGCTGAGCAGTTCTTC

clone_size: NA
d_call: TRBD1
v_call: TRBV7-2
cdr3_length: 14
j_call: TRBJ1-2
cdr3_aa: CASSTWDSYYGYTF
cdr3_nt: TGTGCCAGCAGCACCTGGGACAGCTACTATGGCTACACCTTC

clone_size: NA
d_call: TRBD1
v_call: TRBV25-1
cdr3_length: 16
j_call: TRBJ2-7
cdr3_aa: CASSFGGTGVSYEQYF
cdr3_nt: TGTGCCAGCAGTTTCGGGGGGACAGGGGTCTCCTACGAGCAGTACTTC

clone_size: few
d_call: TRBD1
v_call: TRBV5-1
cdr3_length: 15
j_call: TRBJ1-4
cdr3_aa: CASSLHAQGNEKLFF
cdr3_nt: TGCGCCAGCAGCTTGCATGCACAGGGGAATGAAAAACTGTTTTTT

clone_size: many
d_call: NA
v_call: TRBV28
cdr3_length: 14
j_call: TRBJ1-3
cdr3_aa: CASSTGFAGNTIYF
cdr3_nt: TGTGCCAGCAGTACAGGGTTTGCGGGAAACACCATATATTTT

clone_size: NA
d_call: NA
v_call: TRBV19
cdr3_length: 11
j_call: TRBJ1-1
cdr3_aa: CASSRGTEAFF
cdr3_nt: TGTGCCAGTAGTAGAGGCACTGAAGCTTTCTTT

clone_size: few
d_call: NA
v_call: TRBV28
cdr3_length: 16
j_call: TRBJ1-3
cdr3_aa: CASSLWVGGAGNTIYF
cdr3_nt: TGTGCCAGCAGTTTATGGGTGGGGGGAGCTGGAAACACCATATATTTT

clone_size: many
d_call: NA
v_call: TRBV6-5
cdr3_length: 13
j_call: TRBJ1-1
cdr3_aa: CASSLRRSTEAFF
cdr3_nt: TGTGCCAGCAGTTTACGGCGAAGCACTGAAGCTTTCTTT